A single TCR beta chain is shown here with its context. Its antigen remains unidentified. The data were produced by immunoSEQ multiplex PCR, yet TCRdb's version contains in-frame clones alone and is incomplete. The sample contains around 180,000 clones, over 70% of which appear only once. This entry belongs to a study of T cell responses to AZD1222 COVID-19 vaccine. Study-level findings and limits: Spike-specific TCR breadth and depth were elevated following two AZD1222 doses. After the peak T cell response, and only then, were repertoires sampled. Vaccine-associated CD4 TCRs ranged over spike, dominating at 160-218 and 743-854. Among those given AZD1222, only five or six were seropositive at baseline.

V gave up 4 bases and J gave up 1 base, with 16 bases separating them. The CDR3 covers 16 residues. CDR1 and CDR2 (germline): SGHDN, FVKESK. The sequences come from peripheral blood, collected on day 0 of MenACWY control vaccination. V and J are TRBV14 and TRBJ1-1, with a weak D call TRBD1 (5 bases). This clonotype was obtained from an adult in good health. Written as DNA, the CDR3 is TGTGCCAGCAGCCTAAGAACGGGGCTTCGGAACACTGAAGCTTTCTTT. Translation gives CASSLRTGLRNTEAFF.